This T cell receptor beta chain was found in a study of CXCR3-negative and CXCR3-positive naive CD8 T cells. In the study overall: Sequencing gave about 135 million TRB reads overall, about 1.5 +/- 0.3 million per library.

Each TRB cDNA library was prepared by 5' RACE (with UMI labels). Reprocessing the 5' RACE reads, TCRdb reports a single entry for every CDR3 protein and omits DNA. The specimen's table records about 42,000 distinct CDR3 sequences. Germline-derived CDR1 and CDR2 are SQVTM and ANQGSEA. CDR3 size: 16 residues. This sequence joins TRBV29-1 and TRBJ2-1; TCRdb lists TRBD2, though no DNA is available to test this call. Sequencing input: naive CXCR3- CD8+ T cells from blood. The subset is: CD45RO-CCR7+CD27+CD95- naive CD8+ T cells lacking CXCR3 (TNR3-). This TCR was sampled from a human donor in good health. Some clones in this sample may be carry-over from other donors' samples. This CDR3 reads CSVDELAGNSYNEQFF.